This TCR beta chain is drawn from a study of T cells in Graves' hyperthyroidism and ophthalmopathy. This clonotype was counted many times. Germline V lookup: CDR1 DFQATT, CDR2 SNEGSKA (reference sequence). The CDR3 consists of 17 residues. V was clipped by 0 bases and J by 5 bases, with 20 bases between them. Over 8 ml fresh peripheral blood yielded the PBMCs. Amplified regions were TCR beta CDR3 sequences from RNA transcripts. The TCR CDR3 first-round RT-PCR relied on the HTBI primer set. TCRdb passed the multiplex PCR reads through MiXCR, listing each CDR3 protein once. The repertoire consists of roughly 550,000 distinct CDR3 sequences, with roughly a sixth occurring once and the leading ten covering around 28%.

This chain connects TRBV20-1 to TRBJ1-5, with D possibly TRBD1 on 5 matching bases. This sequence was found in a woman between 25 and 40 years old with Graves' ophthalmopathy. Material: blood. DNA of the CDR3: TGCAGTGCTAGAGAGGGGAGGAGGTGGGGGGAGGATCAGCCCCAGCATTTT. This encodes CSAREGRRWGEDQPQHF.